This T cell receptor (beta chain) comes out of a study of cytomegalovirus exposure and HLA in healthy donors (dated by TCRdb to about 2017). Context from the whole study: In an earlier analysis of several hundred of the donors, around 290 Gb of sequence data and just under 120 million unique TCR beta sequences from 150 million to 200 million T cells were reported. A later analysis re-examined previously published TCR beta repertoires from just over 650 donors and added high-resolution HLA genotyping to investigate patterns of TCR occurrence. Every repertoire in the discovery cohort had been generated on one and the same sequencing platform. Along with the approximately 650-subject first cohort, a separate validation cohort of over 90 different subjects was used. A later genetic analysis used genome-wide SNP genotypes for about 60% of the roughly 700 donors, treating that subset as a discovery cohort. Across some 400 genotyped donors of the cohort, an average of approximately 240,000 unique TCR beta nucleotide sequences per donor were sequenced, and roughly 20% of those sequences were non-productive. To predict cytomegalovirus infection status, the study brought together high-throughput TCR immunosequencing, statistical association of individual TCRs with disease status, and machine learning. Using immunosequencing, the study profiled T cell repertoires from around 670 subjects and related those repertoires to cytomegalovirus serostatus. Rather than using new phenotypic data, the later analysis identified candidate immune exposures from TCR beta sequences and from how often those sequences occurred across donors. Of the approximately 400 genotyped donors, approximately 83% fell in the genetic ancestry cluster associated with self-reported Caucasian donors. An earlier analysis of nearly 600 of the donors applied high-throughput TCR beta sequencing to assess whether each TCR beta V gene segment acted as functional or pseudogenic. An early release that covered approximately 600 HLA-typed donors contained around 300 gigabases of sequencing data and approximately 85 million unique TCR sequences. About five DR-DQ haplotypes were treated as single units for association and clustering because of strong linkage in the cohort. Donor age, sex, ethnicity and CMV serostatus were compiled together with the repertoire data. The number of donors typed differed by locus, with roughly 620-630 for A, B, C, DRB1 and DQB1, roughly 550 for DQA1, under 610 for DPA1, and some 440 for DPB1. The aim of the study was to test whether cataloging public T cell receptors could identify signatures of past pathogen exposure. Class I and class II HLA loci were covered by the typing at four-digit resolution.

This clone was detected a few times. Its recognized antigen is unknown. The input lacks base qualities; no much larger clone sits a single base away. From cysteine to phenylalanine, the CDR3 is 19 amino acids long. Only the CDR3 part of the read is kept: 57 bases, read in frame from the first base. Preparation of the library involved the immunoSEQ multiplex PCR assay. The multiplex PCR relied on a mix of 60 forward primers for TCR Vbeta segments and 13 reverse primers for TCR Jbeta segments. Amplification of the CDR3 region of rearranged TCR beta genes was performed with a multiplex PCR assay on genomic DNA. The amplified TCR beta libraries were sequenced on the Illumina HiSeq System as 87-base-pair reads. The paper's data handling went like this. Across the 640 or so repertoires, a later analysis counted roughly 84 million unique TCR beta chains, 8.5 million to 12 million of which were shared by at least two donors. Raw reads were error-corrected and collapsed into unique sequences by a nearest-neighbor algorithm in which closely related sequences were merged to remove PCR and sequencing errors. V, D and J gene segments were assigned by aligning CDR3 sequences to IMGT reference sequences. Each retained sequence needed at least a six-nucleotide match to both a V gene segment and a J gene segment. A rearrangement was called productive if the CDR3 had no stop codons and remained in frame with V and J, and every other rearrangement was called non-productive. Following IMGT convention, CDR3 was defined as the stretch from the second conserved V-encoded cysteine to the conserved J-encoded phenylalanine. The earlier analysis of some 550 of the donors excluded any sequence lacking an unambiguous match to a single V gene segment. In an earlier analysis of roughly 600 of the donors, a V segment was called functional when productive rearrangements were above 56.7%, and segregating when the standard deviation between donors exceeded 5%. A statistical classification framework was developed to diagnose cytomegalovirus status using the catalog of TCR beta chain sequences. In a later analysis, TCR nucleotide sequences were compared against IMGT/GENE-DB human TR gene sequences so that V and J genes could be assigned. The TCRdist pipeline was used in a later analysis to assign CDR3 sequences and most-parsimonious VDJ recombination scenarios. In a later analysis, each TCR beta chain was defined by its CDR3 amino acid sequence together with its V-gene family, and reads lacking a unique V-gene family were excluded. To address suspected cross-contamination and a sequencing artifact, a later analysis removed roughly 580 highly shared, low-generation-probability nucleotide sequences. For each public chain, a later analysis derived a clonal expansion index from normalized ranks of inferred template counts within each repertoire. Generation probabilities in a later analysis came from a VDJ recombination model fitted to out-of-frame rearrangements, and those results were checked against IGoR. Hypergeometric tests were used in a later analysis to score TCR-TCR, TCR-HLA and TCR-CMV co-occurrence, with a repertoire-size bias correction applied to the TCR pairs. To estimate false discovery rates, a later analysis permuted the HLA or CMV assignments 20 times. In a later analysis, co-occurring TCRs were grouped with DBSCAN, and TCRdist sequence similarity was added when clustering was performed within HLA-allele-positive subsets. Repertoires with fewer than 30,000 or more than 120,000 public chains, plus five repertoires with anomalous nucleotide sharing, were excluded from co-occurrence clustering. TCRdb holds this immuneACCESS table with in-frame rearrangements only. Some clones are missing; in checked studies, unresolved V genes explain under half, and the rest has no known cause. From that table come the V and J calls and clone size; the DNA was used to work out D and trimming. This sample is represented by 97,000 or so clones; 80% to 90% of them were singletons. The ten largest clonotypes hold about 1.5% of the sample.

Study-wide conclusions, independent of this receptor: Most TCR sequences were observed very rarely across donors, whereas some public TCRs were present in many individuals. In vitro tests confirmed that three of the cytomegalovirus-associated TCR beta chains recognize cytomegalovirus antigens. The cohort was sequenced for TCR beta chains only, and without alpha or paired-chain data the features that could be detected were limited. Because counts were too low, seventeen rarely observed V segments, including chromosome 9 orphons, were excluded from the earlier analysis of around 590 of the donors. A later analysis associated some 17,000 TCR beta sequences with specific HLA alleles at a false discovery rate of 0.05. Sequencing depth was assumed to be roughly uniform across donors in the presence/absence analyses, though that assumption may not hold. A later analysis found that most CMV-associated TCR beta chains appeared HLA-restricted, with HLA associations seemingly driven largely by CMV exposure. Because HLA typing was missing for some donors at each locus, association tests included only the typed subset. The 87-base-pair reads could not distinguish some IMGT-functional V segments, including TRBV6-2 and TRBV6-3, so those segments were excluded. Linkage disequilibrium might explain the correlated functional status among segregating V segments, but an unknown experimental factor could not be ruled out. The authors suggested that the approach could potentially be extended to other disease states and immunological phenotypes. An earlier analysis of approximately 570 of the donors showed that most TCR beta V segments appeared in productive rearrangements either about 87% or about 30% of the time, which broadly matched IMGT annotations. When HLA alleles, especially DR and DQ, strongly co-occurred, TCR associations were difficult to assign to individual alleles. In a later genetic analysis, a missense DCLRE1C variant was associated with V-gene and J-gene trimming of TCR beta chains, and the association was replicated in an independent cohort. A total of some 180 TCR beta chains were listed by the study as associated with cytomegalovirus. In both the original and validation cohorts, the classifier was reported to diagnose cytomegalovirus status with high specificity and sensitivity. A further reported finding was that TCR beta sequences accurately predicted the HLA-A and HLA-B alleles for most subjects in the first cohort. The only immune exposure information available for the cohort was CMV serostatus. A cluster of highly shared sequence variants was judged likely to represent a technical artifact of the sequencing pipeline. In a later analysis, TCR association rates were found to vary across HLA loci, with the most associated TCRs seen for DRB1 alleles and the fewest for HLA-C alleles. A later analysis found that HLA-associated TCR beta chains were more clonally expanded and had lower generation probabilities than equally common non-associated chains. According to a later analysis, parvovirus B19, influenza, CMV and Epstein-Barr virus appeared linked to several top co-occurrence clusters. Compared with the roughly 600-donor mean, donors in an Asian-associated ancestry cluster had fewer N-insertions in productive TCRs, according to a later genetic analysis.

The cohort comprised 670 or so healthy bone marrow donors. At the time of sampling, every cohort member was nominally healthy, though immune exposures that went unrecorded were likely present. The donor was CMV seronegative and was included in the group of 352 seronegative cohort members. Each donor provided a peripheral blood sample, and peripheral blood mononuclear cells were used for TCR beta sequencing. Genomic DNA was extracted from the blood cell samples with the Qiagen DNeasy Blood Extraction Kit. This receptor chain uses TRBV21-1 and TRBJ1-1; the D call in the table, TRBD1, was not verified against the DNA. TRBV21-1 is a listed pseudogene. This clonotype originated in a man aged 35 to 55 in good health and CMV-seronegative. The sample taken for sequencing was PBMCs. The CDR3 protein is CASSEMVSTPTGRNTEAFF. The DNA sequence reads TGTGCCAGCAGCGAAATGGTATCTACCCCCACAGGGAGAAACACTGAAGCTTTCTTT.